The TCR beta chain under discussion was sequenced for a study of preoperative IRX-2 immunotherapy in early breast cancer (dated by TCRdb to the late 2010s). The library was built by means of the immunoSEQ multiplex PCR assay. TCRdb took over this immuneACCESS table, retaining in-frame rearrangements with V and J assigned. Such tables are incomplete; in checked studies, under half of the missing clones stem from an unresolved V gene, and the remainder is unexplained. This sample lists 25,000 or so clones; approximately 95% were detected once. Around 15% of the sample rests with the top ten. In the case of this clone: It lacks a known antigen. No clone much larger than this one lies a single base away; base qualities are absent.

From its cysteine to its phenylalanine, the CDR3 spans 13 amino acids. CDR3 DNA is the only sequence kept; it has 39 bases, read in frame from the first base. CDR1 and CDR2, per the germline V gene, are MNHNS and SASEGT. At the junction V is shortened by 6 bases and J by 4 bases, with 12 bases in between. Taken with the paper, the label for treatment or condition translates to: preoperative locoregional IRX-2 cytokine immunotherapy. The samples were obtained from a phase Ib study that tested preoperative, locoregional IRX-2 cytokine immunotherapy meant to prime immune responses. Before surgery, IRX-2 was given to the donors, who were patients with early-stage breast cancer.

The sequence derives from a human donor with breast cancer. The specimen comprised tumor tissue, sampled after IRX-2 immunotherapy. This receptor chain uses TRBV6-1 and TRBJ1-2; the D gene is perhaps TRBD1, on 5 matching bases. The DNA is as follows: TGTGCCAGCAGGAGTTGGGGGTCCTATGGCTACACCTTC. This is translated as CASRSWGSYGYTF.